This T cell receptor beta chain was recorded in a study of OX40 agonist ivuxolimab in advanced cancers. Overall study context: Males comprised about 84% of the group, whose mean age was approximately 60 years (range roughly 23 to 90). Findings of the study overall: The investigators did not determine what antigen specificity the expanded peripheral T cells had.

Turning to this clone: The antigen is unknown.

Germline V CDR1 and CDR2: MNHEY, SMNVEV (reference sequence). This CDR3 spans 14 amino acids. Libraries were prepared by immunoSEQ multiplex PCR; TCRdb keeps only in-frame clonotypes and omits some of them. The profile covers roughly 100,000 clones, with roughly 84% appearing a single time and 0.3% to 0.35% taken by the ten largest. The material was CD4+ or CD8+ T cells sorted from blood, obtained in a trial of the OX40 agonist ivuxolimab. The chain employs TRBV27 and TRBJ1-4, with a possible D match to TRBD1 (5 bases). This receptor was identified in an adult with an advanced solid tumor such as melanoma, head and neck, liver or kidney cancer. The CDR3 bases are TGTCGGGGCCGGGACCCACAGGCGTACGAAAAACTGTTTTTT. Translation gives CRGRDPQAYEKLFF.